The 26 T cell receptor beta chains below were found in one sample sequenced in a study of control samples from healthy donors and cancer patients. Generated by immunoSEQ multiplex PCR, the TCRdb table keeps only in-frame clones and is missing some. Among some 140,000 clones listed, roughly 90% were seen once. The sample consisted of blood. All receptors come from a man aged 25-40 years in good health.

The chain recombines TRBV7-9 with TRBJ1-4; TRBD1 matches 8 bases. CDR3 size: 15 residues. J gave up 8 bases and V 0 bases, and 5 bases lay outside the gene matches. Germline CDR1 is SEHNR and CDR2 is FQNEAQ (reference sequence). This chain's CDR3 is CASSLAQGAREKLFF. CDR3 DNA: TGTGCCAGCAGCTTAGCGCAGGGGGCGCGGGAAAAACTGTTTTTT.

The chain combines TRBV11-2 with TRBJ2-3, with D unresolved. The germline V gene encodes CDR1 SGHAT and CDR2 FQNNGV. The V end was cut by 2 bases, the J end by 7 bases, with 7 bases between. The CDR3 contains 12 residues. The CDR3 sequence: CASSLYSNTQYF. CDR3 nucleotides: TGTGCCAGCAGCTTATATAGCAATACGCAGTATTTT.

Only one count was recorded for this clone. This chain connects TRBV6-6 to TRBJ2-1; TRBD2 agrees at 10 bases. There are 15 residues in the CDR3. Germline CDR1 reads MNHNY; CDR2 reads SVGAGI (reference sequence). The V gene end was trimmed by 0 bases and the J gene end by 8 bases; junction bases not matched to a gene: 4. The CDR3 here is CASSYSPSGSHEQFF. The CDR3 DNA reads as TGTGCCAGCAGTTACTCGCCTAGCGGGAGCCATGAGCAGTTCTTC.

The chain joins TRBV19 to TRBJ2-3, with 11 bases that match TRBD2. The CDR3 has 17 amino acids. The germline V gene encodes CDR1 LNHDA and CDR2 SQIVND (reference sequence). V lost 3 bases and J lost 6; bases outside the gene matches: 11. The CDR3 nucleotides are TGTGCCAGTAGTATCGTAGCGGGAGGGCCGGAGGGTGATACGCAGTATTTT. Translated, it gives CASSIVAGGPEGDTQYF.

The rearrangement joins TRBV28 to TRBJ1-5, with TRBD1 matching over 10 bases. The CDR3 has 16 amino acids. The V segment lost 5 bases and the J segment 1 base; nucleotides outside the gene matches: 5. Germline-derived CDR1 and CDR2 are MDHEN and SYDVKM. CDR3 bases: TGTGCCAGCAGTAGACAGGGGGCCGTCAGCAATCAGCCCCAGCATTTT. Translation gives CASSRQGAVSNQPQHF. Full variable domain (remainder filled in from reference TRBV28 and TRBJ1-5): DVKVTQSSRYLVKRTGEKVFLECVQDMDHENMFWYRQDPGLGLRLIYFSYDVKMKEKGDIPEGYSVSREKKERFSLILESASTNQTSMYLCASSRQGAVSNQPQHFGDGTRLSIL.

This clone was found once. The chain couples TRBV6-5 to TRBJ1-1, with 7 positions matching TRBD1. V lost 10 bases to trimming and J lost 1 base; unmatched junction nucleotides: 9. The germline gives CDR1 MNHEY, CDR2 SVGAGI. CDR3 length: 14 residues. In DNA form, the CDR3 reads TGTGCCACCAATCTCAGGGGGGGGAACACTGAAGCTTTCTTT. This encodes CATNLRGGNTEAFF.

V gene TRBV19 combines with J gene TRBJ2-2, with no clear D. The V and J ends lost 5 bases and 5 bases respectively, with 15 bases between them. The germline gives CDR1 LNHDA, CDR2 SQIVND (reference sequence). This CDR3 comprises 15 residues. As DNA, the CDR3 is TGTGCCAGTAGTCCTCCCGGGCTAGTAACCGGGGAGCTGTTTTTT. Encoded protein: CASSPPGLVTGELFF. The full variable domain, with the rest looked up from reference TRBV19 and TRBJ2-2, is DGGITQSPKYLFRKEGQNVTLSCEQNLNHDAMYWYRQDPGQGLRLIYYSQIVNDFQKGDIAEGYSVSREKKESFPLTVTSAQKNPTAFYLCASSPPGLVTGELFFGEGSRLTVL.

The chain is built from TRBV7-9 and TRBJ1-5; TRBD1 is a possible D gene (6 bases). This CDR3 is built from 14 residues. The V end lost 5 bases, the J end lost 7 bases, and 15 bases lay between the germline ends. Germline CDR1 and CDR2: SEHNR and FQNEAQ (reference sequence). The CDR3 is CASSPEDRSQPQHF. As DNA, the CDR3 is TGTGCCAGCAGCCCAGAGGACAGATCCCAGCCCCAGCATTTT.

The chain combines TRBV11-2 with TRBJ2-1; TRBD2 agrees at 10 bases. From germline, CDR1 is SGHAT and CDR2 FQNNGV. The CDR3 contains 15 residues. V lost 2 bases and J lost 7; bases outside the gene matches: 5. The DNA for the CDR3 is TGTGCCAGCAGCTTAACGCTAGCGGGGGTTAATGAGCAGTTCTTC. Translating it yields CASSLTLAGVNEQFF. The full variable domain, rest sourced from reference TRBV11-2 and TRBJ2-1, is EAGVAQSPRYKIIEKRQSVAFWCNPISGHATLYWYQQILGQGPKLLIQFQNNGVVDDSQLPKDRFSAERLKGVDSTLKIQPAKLEDSAVYLCASSLTLAGVNEQFFGPGTRLTVL.

The rearrangement joins TRBV6-4 to TRBJ2-3; 8 bases map to TRBD2. Germline assignment: CDR1 MRHNA and CDR2 SNTAGT. The length of the CDR3 is 14 residues. The J segment lost 1 base and the V segment lost 4 bases, leaving 1 base of the junction unmatched. The CDR3 nucleotides read TGTGCCAGCAGTGCGCGGGGGGGCACAGATACGCAGTATTTT. Encoded protein: CASSARGGTDTQYF.

The chain carries TRBV7-2 and TRBJ2-2; 10 nucleotides line up with TRBD2. J was trimmed by 8 bases and V by 2 bases; bases with no gene match: 5. Germline CDR1 is SGHTA and CDR2 is FQGNSA. The CDR3 loop spans 15 amino acids. The CDR3 sequence is CASSLMLAGVGELFF. CDR3 in DNA: TGTGCCAGCAGCTTAATGCTAGCGGGAGTGGGGGAGCTGTTTTTT.

This clone occurred once. The gene calls are TRBV11-2 and TRBJ1-6, with 8 bases aligning to TRBD1. The germline V gene encodes CDR1 SGHAT and CDR2 FQNNGV. This CDR3 has 20 residues. Losses at the gene ends were 0 bases for V and 4 bases for J; bases not matched to a gene: 14. The CDR3 sequence: CASSLDQGAIPFLYNSPLHF. CDR3 sequence (DNA): TGTGCCAGCAGCTTAGATCAGGGGGCGATCCCTTTTTTATATAATTCACCCCTCCACTTT.

CDR3 sequence reads: CSASPLAGLSLTDTQYF. CDR3 DNA sequence: TGCAGTGCTAGTCCTCTAGCGGGACTTAGTTTGACAGATACGCAGTATTTT. The V call is TRBV20-1, the J call TRBJ2-3, with 9 bases matching TRBD2. With 3 bases clipped from V and 3 bases from J, the junction kept 13 bases outside the gene matches. CDR1 and CDR2 from the germline V gene are DFQATT and SNEGSKA (reference sequence). The CDR3 runs to 17 residues.

V usage is TRBV6-5 and J usage is TRBJ2-1, with a weak D call TRBD2 (6 bases). The CDR3 loop spans 14 amino acids. The V and J ends lost 5 bases and 0 bases respectively, with 8 bases between them. Germline V gives CDR1 MNHEY, CDR2 SVGAGI. CDR3 loop: CASSTGSSYNEQFF. CDR3 sequence (DNA): TGTGCCAGCAGTACCGGGAGCTCCTACAATGAGCAGTTCTTC.

This chain connects TRBV5-4 to TRBJ2-1; 12 positions match TRBD2. V dropped 3 bases and J dropped 10; count of bases not matched to a gene: 11. In germline, CDR1 is SGHNT, CDR2 YYREEE (reference sequence). The CDR3 contains 16 residues. The CDR3 is CASSSATSGRRWEQFF. The CDR3 region has the DNA TGTGCCAGCAGCTCGGCGACTAGCGGGAGAAGGTGGGAGCAGTTCTTC.

This chain connects TRBV7-3 to TRBJ2-3; 7 bases agree with TRBD2. The CDR3 length is 13 residues. The V and J ends lost 6 bases and 8 bases, in that order; junction bases with no gene match: 8. Germline loops: CDR1 SGHTA, CDR2 FQGTGA. The CDR3 DNA follows: TGTGCCAGCAGTTCTACCACGGGAGGTACGCAGTATTTT. Translation: CASSSTTGGTQYF.

The genes are TRBV6-5 and TRBJ2-5, with 9 nucleotides matching TRBD2. Germline V CDR1 and CDR2: MNHEY, SVGAGI. V shed 6 bases and J 5 bases; nucleotides not matched to a gene: 10. The CDR3 is made up of 15 amino acids. The CDR3 spells CASSRAGGSEETQYF. The CDR3 bases are TGTGCCAGCAGCCGCGCGGGAGGGTCGGAGGAGACCCAGTACTTC.

Points on this clone: Other DNA sequences in the same sample also yield this CDR3. The CDR3 protein is CASSRRSTGMNTEAFF. CDR3 coding DNA: TGTGCCAGCAGTCGCCGCAGTACAGGGATGAACACTGAAGCTTTCTTT. V is TRBV6-2 or TRBV6-3 and J is TRBJ1-1, with TRBD1 as a possible D gene (6 bases). This CDR3 spans 16 amino acids. The V gene lost 5 bases and the J gene lost 0 bases, with 16 bases spanning the gap. From germline, CDR1 is MNHEY and CDR2 SVGEGT.

The chain is built from TRBV28 and TRBJ2-7; 8 positions match TRBD1. J lost 5 bases, V lost 4 bases, and 7 bases had no gene match. Germline CDR1 MDHEN, CDR2 SYDVKM. This CDR3 is 14 amino acids long. The CDR3 region has the DNA TGTGCCAGCAGTTCTCGGACAGGGAAGAACGAGCAGTACTTC. It specifies CASSSRTGKNEQYF.

Points on this clone: One end of the junction does not line up with germline, which may come from a read error. This chain uses TRBV12-3 or TRBV12-4 with TRBJ1-2; the match to TRBD1 covers 7 bases. This CDR3 comprises 12 residues. The DNA of the CDR3 is TGTGCCAGCAGTTTAATTTTCCGAGACAGGGTCTTC. Amino acids: CASSLIFRDRVF.

V usage is TRBV27 and J usage is TRBJ2-5; D is unresolved. The CDR3 is 14 amino acids. Germline V gene lookup returns CDR1 MNHEY and CDR2 SMNVEV (reference sequence). The V end lost 5 bases, the J end lost 5 bases, and 15 bases lay between the germline ends. The CDR3 DNA reads TGTGCCAGCAGTCCCCAGGACGTCCGGGAGACCCAGTACTTC. This codes for CASSPQDVRETQYF.

The J gene is TRBJ1-2, the V gene TRBV28; 8 bases line up with TRBD1. The CDR3 extends over 11 amino acids. With 10 bases clipped from V and 5 bases from J, the junction kept 3 bases outside the gene matches. Germline CDR1 reads MDHEN; CDR2 reads SYDVKM. The CDR3 DNA sequence: TGTGCCACAGGGGGCTCTTATGGCTACACCTTC. The encoded protein is CATGGSYGYTF.

The J gene is TRBJ2-5, the V gene TRBV28; D is ambiguous. V was trimmed by 2 bases and J by 3 bases, leaving 1 base between them. The CDR3 runs to 11 residues. In germline, CDR1 is MDHEN, CDR2 SYDVKM. The DNA for the CDR3 is TGTGCCAGCAGTTTAAAAGAGACCCAGTACTTC. This translates into CASSLKETQYF.

This chain links TRBV28 with TRBJ2-1; D may be TRBD2 (6 bases). Germline lookup yields CDR1 MDHEN and CDR2 SYDVKM. Trimming cost V 5 bases and J 6 bases, with 20 bases left between them. The CDR3 runs to 16 residues. DNA of the CDR3: TGTGCCAGCAGTCCCTGGGCAGCGTCGGAGGGCAATGAGCAGTTCTTC. It codes for CASSPWAASEGNEQFF.

The chain combines TRBV30 with TRBJ2-1; D might be TRBD2 (6 bases). The length of the CDR3 is 12 residues. Trimming stripped 4 bases from V and 6 bases from J, with 10 bases between. CDR1 and CDR2 (germline): GTSNPN, SVGIG (reference sequence). The CDR3 bases are TGTGCCTGGACATCGGGGGTCAATGAGCAGTTCTTC. It codes for CAWTSGVNEQFF.

V is TRBV6-2 or TRBV6-3 and J is TRBJ1-5, with unresolved D. Germline CDR1 is MNHEY and CDR2 is SVGEGT. The CDR3 length is 14 residues. Trimming took off 1 base at V and 0 bases at J, with 4 bases between the two ends. CDR3 sequence: CASSYWGSNQPQHF. CDR3 DNA sequence: TGTGCCAGCAGTTACTGGGGTAGCAATCAGCCCCAGCATTTT.